This T cell receptor beta chain was retrieved from a study of T cell changes during pregnancy in multiple sclerosis. Germline assignment: CDR1 MDHEN and CDR2 SYDVKM. This CDR3 contains 15 residues. V was pared by 4 bases and J by 2 bases, with 3 bases of the junction left unmatched. The table came from immunoSEQ multiplex PCR; TCRdb's copy has only in-frame clones and leaves some out. The data hold tens of thousands of clones, with 75% to 90% observed a single time. V gene TRBV28 combines with J gene TRBJ2-1, with 9 positions matching TRBD1. Specimen: CD8+ T cells from peripheral blood mononuclear cells, collected in the first trimester of pregnancy. The receptor was derived from a female donor in good health, enrolled as a control in a pregnancy study. CDR3 DNA: TGTGCCAGCAGTTCCCGACAGGGGGCCTACAATGAGCAGTTCTTC. Translated, it gives CASSSRQGAYNEQFF.